This paragraph reports one TCR beta chain. These data are taken from a study of blood T cell repertoires in COVID-19. Study-level information: Donors in the United States, Italy and Spain gave samples during acute or convalescent COVID-19. Sample material is recorded as cDNA or gDNA derived from T cells, B-cell-depleted T cells, or PBMCs.

Followed over time, Seattle patients had been enrolled while infection was active. As originally analysed: Amplification with reference gene primers provided the estimates of nucleated cell counts. Repertoires were generated with immunoSEQ multiplex PCR, while TCRdb's copy carries only in-frame clones and drops some. The DNA was the basis for D and trimming; V, J and clone size are from that table. The repertoire holds a few hundred thousand clones, with 65% to 85% as singletons. Germline V gene data show CDR1 as SGHTA and CDR2 as FQGNSA. There are 17 residues in the CDR3. J was trimmed by 2 bases and V by 5 bases; bases with no gene match: 9.

Sample: peripheral blood. The sequence derives from a person between 65 and 79 years old with COVID-19, enrolled during active disease. This sequence joins TRBV7-2 and TRBJ2-2; 9 bases fit TRBD2. CDR3 protein: CASSLHPTSGNTGELFF. In nucleotides, the CDR3 is TGTGCCAGCAGCCTCCACCCGACTAGCGGAAACACCGGGGAGCTGTTTTTT.